This TCR beta chain was identified during a study of tumor-infiltrating lymphocytes in localized non-small cell lung cancer (dated by TCRdb to the early 2020s). About the full investigation: Several histologies were represented in the cohort, which also included both smokers and never-smokers as well as patients whose samples were collected after neoadjuvant chemotherapy. Resected tumor tissue and uninvolved lung tissue described as non-adjacent to the tumor were contributed by each patient, with both tissues obtained from the same patient. The same patients underwent several integrated assays, with TCR sequencing performed together with flow cytometry, multiplex immunofluorescence, RNA-seq, exome sequencing and proteomics. In total, the ICON cohort consisted of 140 or so surgical patients with localized non-small cell lung cancer who had their tumors resected. A total of roughly 51 patients were part of the paired comparison of immunoSEQ T-cell fraction between tumor and uninvolved lung. Results the study describes overall, beyond this receptor: Because assay coverage varied across patients depending on available tissue quantity, TCR sequencing was performed for only a subset of the cohort. In line with immunofluorescence CD3 counts, TCRbeta sequencing supported higher T cell infiltration in tumors compared with uninvolved lung tissue. The TCR-derived T-cell fraction showed no difference between the flow cytometry-defined immunotypes IM1 (good prognosis) and IM2 (poor prognosis). Because different pieces of the same tissue were used for different assays, technical variation could not be separated from intratumor heterogeneity.

This clone was seen a few times. Its specific antigen is unknown. There are no base qualities to consult, and no much larger clone falls within one base. From the cysteine through the phenylalanine, the CDR3 covers 14 amino acids. Only the CDR3 DNA is retained, 42 bases long and in frame from the first base. CDR1 SGDLS and CDR2 YYNGEE were looked up in the germline V gene. The germline ends are 16 bases apart after V is trimmed by 0 bases and J by 10 bases. The first patient joined ICON in early 2016, and enrollment wrapped up when the last patient was enrolled in the second half of 2018. In a subcohort of 60 to 85 patients, fresh tumor and matched uninvolved tissue were collected for in-depth immune analyses, with TCR sequencing among those analyses. DNA isolated from bulk tissue, without cell sorting, was used for TCR sequencing. TCR sequencing with the immunoSEQ assay provided the T-cell fraction in tumor and uninvolved lung tissue. The paper's processing steps were these. For survival analysis, patients were split into high (upper tertile) and low (lower two tertiles) T-cell fraction groups and compared by log-rank test. A signed-rank test was used to check for differences in T-cell fraction between paired tumor and uninvolved lung. Here the immuneACCESS table is served through TCRdb, limited to in-frame sequences with V and J called. Missing clones are a known gap in these copies; in checked studies unresolved V genes cover under half, and the rest lacks a known reason. Clone size and the V and J calls come from that table; the DNA yielded D and trimming. The sample profile shows roughly 8,000 clones; around 60% of them were found once. Together, the top ten hold about an eighth of the sample.

The V and J segments used are TRBV9 and TRBJ1-1, with a weak D call of TRBD1 (5 bases match). The sample consisted of uninvolved lung tissue not adjacent to the tumor. This TCR was sampled from a human donor with non-small cell lung cancer. The DNA sequence is as follows: TGTGCCAGCAGCGTAGGACAGACCGCAGCTGGAGCTTTCTTT. Its protein is CASSVGQTAAGAFF.